This TCR beta chain was documented in a study of control samples from healthy donors and cancer patients. Repertoires were generated with immunoSEQ multiplex PCR, while TCRdb's copy carries only in-frame clones and drops some. The sample holds 60,000 to 75,000 clones, over 85% seen once. V lost 5 bases and J 4 bases, leaving 12 bases between the germline ends. The CDR3 covers 14 residues. The germline gives CDR1 LNHDA, CDR2 SQIVND (reference sequence). The chain combines TRBV19 with TRBJ1-5; D call uncertain. The clonotype comes from a man in his fifties or sixties with colorectal cancer. Sequencing was carried out using PBMCs. CDR3 in amino acids: CASSLGIGNQPQHF. The CDR3 nucleotides are TGTGCCAGTAGTTTAGGGATAGGAAATCAGCCCCAGCATTTT.